This T cell receptor beta chain was sequenced during a study of blood T cell repertoires in COVID-19. Study at large: PBMCs, B-cell-depleted T cells, or T cells were the source of the cDNA or gDNA that made up the material.

This table comes from immunoSEQ multiplex PCR, and its TCRdb copy is limited to in-frame clones, with some not included. This table has roughly 280,000 clones, 86% appearing once. A word on this clone: In the same sample, other DNA sequences code for this CDR3.

This CDR3 spans 13 amino acids. V was cut by 5 bases and J by 4 bases, with 11 bases left in between. The germline gives CDR1 SGHTA, CDR2 FQGNSA. Sequenced material: peripheral blood. The chain carries TRBV7-2 and TRBJ1-1; D is undetermined. This receptor was taken from a middle-aged man with active or convalescent COVID-19. CDR3 protein: CASSLTSRTEAFF. CDR3 sequence (DNA): TGTGCCAGCAGCCTAACGTCCCGCACTGAAGCTTTCTTT.